The rows below give T cell receptor beta chains drawn from one sample of a study of blood T cell repertoires in COVID-19. Here immunoSEQ multiplex PCR was the method, and the copy in TCRdb shows in-frame clones only, minus some. The data contain tens of thousands of clones, roughly 90% of them seen just once; the ten biggest clones take up around 15%. Material for sequencing was peripheral blood. These receptors were taken from a human donor in a cohort sampled during active COVID-19. CDR3s include the opening cysteine and the closing phenylalanine or tryptophan. Fields, in order: D gene, J gene, V gene, CDR3 protein, CDR3 DNA. A D gene is named only where the DNA matches it firmly.

>-|TRBJ2-1|TRBV5-1
CASSPGGLYNEQFF
TGCGCCAGCAGCCCCGGGGGACTCTACAATGAGCAGTTCTTC
>TRBD1|TRBJ2-7|TRBV18
CASSLTGGASEQYF
TGTGCCAGCTCGCTCACAGGGGGCGCAAGCGAGCAGTACTTC
>TRBD2|TRBJ2-1|TRBV4-1
CASSQELGASGYNEQFF
TGCGCCAGCAGCCAAGAATTGGGTGCTAGCGGCTACAATGAGCAGTTCTTC
>TRBD1|TRBJ2-5|TRBV4-1
CASSQGELGTGGETQYF
TGCGCCAGCAGCCAAGGCGAACTAGGGACAGGGGGAGAGACCCAGTACTTC
>TRBD1|TRBJ2-7|TRBV6-6
CGRRGGSGNEQYF
TGTGGTAGGAGAGGGGGCTCTGGCAACGAGCAGTACTTC
>TRBD1|TRBJ2-1|TRBV19
CASSPGGQGAYNEQFF
TGTGCCAGTAGTCCTGGCGGACAGGGAGCCTACAATGAGCAGTTCTTC
>TRBD1|TRBJ1-2|TRBV6-5
CASSLGQNYGYTF
TGTGCCAGCAGTCTGGGACAGAACTATGGCTACACCTTC
>TRBD1|TRBJ2-7|TRBV9
CASSGRDGQANEQYF
TGTGCCAGCAGCGGACGCGACGGACAGGCCAACGAGCAGTACTTC
>TRBD1|TRBJ1-2|TRBV11-2
CASTSRTGGFGYTF
TGTGCCAGCACTTCCCGGACAGGGGGCTTTGGCTACACCTTC
>-|TRBJ1-2|TRBV6-5
CASSYSYTDYGYTF
TGTGCCAGCAGTTACTCTTACACAGACTATGGCTACACCTTC